This passage covers 28 T cell receptor beta chains from one sample sequenced in a study of blood T cell repertoires in COVID-19. Generated by immunoSEQ multiplex PCR, the TCRdb table keeps only in-frame clones and is missing some. This table has 250,000 or so clones, approximately 88% appearing once. Sequenced input: PBMCs or T cells enriched from blood (not recorded which). These receptors all stem from a woman aged 40 to 50 who had been exposed to COVID-19.

The chain couples TRBV28 to TRBJ1-3, with 7 bases identical to TRBD1. Germline values: CDR1 MDHEN, CDR2 SYDVKM. This CDR3 has 15 amino acids. V dropped 7 bases and J dropped 0; count of bases not matched to a gene: 6. Here the CDR3 DNA reads TGTGCCAGCACCCAGGGGGACCGCTCTGGAAACACCATATATTTT. It codes for CASTQGDRSGNTIYF.

Only one count was recorded for this clone. The chain employs TRBV9 and TRBJ2-2; TRBD2 matches at 8 bases. V lost 2 bases, J lost 5 bases, and 11 bases stayed unmatched. Looked up from germline, CDR1 is SGDLS and CDR2 is YYNGEE. This CDR3 has 17 amino acids. The CDR3 nucleotides are TGTGCCAGCAGCGTGGGCGGGGGGATCAGGTGGACCGGGGAGCTGTTTTTT. This codes for CASSVGGGIRWTGELFF. The full variable domain, rest sourced from reference TRBV9 and TRBJ2-2, is DSGVTQTPKHLITATGQRVTLRCSPRSGDLSVYWYQQSLDQGLQFLIQYYNGEERAKGNILERFSAQQFPDLHSELNLSSLELGDSALYFCASSVGGGIRWTGELFFGEGSRLTVL.

This chain uses TRBV5-1 with TRBJ2-5; 9 nucleotides agree with TRBD2. This CDR3 contains 16 residues. Per the germline V gene, CDR1 is SGHRS and CDR2 is YFSETQ. The junction had 6 bases not matched to a gene; V was cut back by 0 bases and J by 3 bases. The CDR3 is CASSLGGSGGKETQYF. DNA for the CDR3: TGCGCCAGCAGCTTGGGAGGTAGCGGGGGCAAAGAGACCCAGTACTTC.

V usage is TRBV6-5 and J usage is TRBJ1-1, with a weak D call TRBD1 (6 bases). With 4 bases removed from V and 1 base from J, the gap between germline ends came to 7 bases. The CDR3 length is 13 residues. Germline loops: CDR1 MNHEY, CDR2 SVGAGI. CDR3 DNA: TGTGCCAGCAGTTGGACAGAGAACACTGAAGCTTTCTTT. This encodes CASSWTENTEAFF.

The rearrangement uses TRBV2 and TRBJ1-2; 10 positions agree with TRBD1. The CDR3 loop spans 14 amino acids. The V segment lost 6 bases and the J segment 8 bases; nucleotides outside the gene matches: 9. Germline lookup yields CDR1 SNHLY and CDR2 FYNNEI. The CDR3 loop reads CASSATGGWEGYTF. DNA of the CDR3: TGTGCCAGCAGCGCGACAGGGGGCTGGGAAGGCTACACCTTC.

The rearrangement uses TRBV6-1 and TRBJ1-4; TRBD1 is a possible D gene (6 bases). Germline lookup yields CDR1 MNHNS and CDR2 SASEGT. V lost 0 bases, J lost 4 bases, and 12 bases lay in between. This CDR3 region has 16 residues. The CDR3 spells CASSEAEDSLNEKLFF. CDR3 sequence (DNA): TGTGCCAGCAGTGAAGCGGAGGACAGTCTTAATGAAAAACTGTTTTTT.

The chain uses TRBV24-1 and TRBJ2-3, with 9 bases aligning to TRBD2. V lost 4 bases, J lost 2 bases, and 3 bases stayed unmatched. The CDR3 runs 15 residues. CDR1 is KGHDR and CDR2 is SFDVKD in the germline V gene. DNA for the CDR3: TGTGCCACCAGTGACGCTAGCGGGATCACAGATACGCAGTATTTT. Protein product: CATSDASGITDTQYF.

The V gene is TRBV25-1, the J gene TRBJ1-6; D is perhaps TRBD1 (6 bases). The germline gives CDR1 MGHDK, CDR2 SYGVNS. Trimming removed 1 base at V and 5 bases at J, with 15 bases between. There are 17 residues in the CDR3. This CDR3 reads CASSEWGLTGHNSPLHF. DNA of the CDR3: TGTGCCAGCAGTGAATGGGGCCTTACAGGGCATAATTCACCCCTCCACTTT.

The gene calls are TRBV7-8 and TRBJ2-1, with TRBD2 identical over 8 bases. The CDR3 consists of 16 residues. V was pared by 4 bases and J by 4 bases, with 9 bases of the junction left unmatched. From germline, CDR1 is SGHVS and CDR2 FQNEAQ. In DNA form, the CDR3 reads TGTGCCAGCAGCTCCTCGGGGACTAGTACGTACAATGAGCAGTTCTTC. Its translation: CASSSSGTSTYNEQFF.

This clone has ten or more counts. This chain links TRBV10-3 with TRBJ2-5; tentatively, D is TRBD1 (6 bases). The germline V gene encodes CDR1 ENHRY and CDR2 SYGVKD. This CDR3 spans 15 amino acids. V was pared by 3 bases and J by 5 bases, with 16 bases between. CDR3: CAISDWGPPGETQYF. In DNA form, the CDR3 reads TGTGCCATCAGTGATTGGGGGCCGCCCGGGGAGACCCAGTACTTC.

In its sample, this clone was seen a few times. The chain employs TRBV9 and TRBJ2-2; D might be TRBD2 (5 bases). With 4 bases removed from V and 4 bases from J, the gap between germline ends came to 14 bases. From germline, CDR1 is SGDLS and CDR2 YYNGEE. This CDR3 region has 15 residues. In nucleotides, the CDR3 is TGTGCCAGCAGCTCTCGTGCACGGGGCACCGGGGAGCTGTTTTTT. This encodes CASSSRARGTGELFF.

The table lists this clone with a count of one. The chain uses TRBV6-5 and TRBJ2-1; D possibly corresponds to TRBD1 (5 bases). Germline V gene sequence: CDR1 MNHEY, CDR2 SVGAGI. V was shortened by 1 base and J by 2 bases, with 12 bases between the two germline ends. The CDR3 is made up of 16 amino acids. The CDR3 spells CASSYWGRRAYNEQFF. As DNA, the CDR3 is TGTGCCAGCAGTTACTGGGGCAGGAGAGCCTACAATGAGCAGTTCTTC.

CDR3 protein: CASREGAGETQYF. The CDR3 coding sequence is TGTGCCAGTAGGGAGGGGGCTGGAGAGACCCAGTACTTC. This chain joins TRBV19 and TRBJ2-5; TRBD1 might be the D (7 bases). This CDR3 spans 13 amino acids. Germline values: CDR1 LNHDA, CDR2 SQIVND (reference sequence). Between the trimmed V and J ends, which lost 6 bases and 4 bases, there was a span of 12 bases.

V usage is TRBV29-1 and J usage is TRBJ1-2; unclear D gene. Trimming stripped 3 bases from V and 6 bases from J, with 11 bases between. This CDR3 has 12 amino acids. The germline gives CDR1 SQVTM, CDR2 ANQGSEA. CDR3 loop: CSVDGEENGYTF. The CDR3 DNA sequence: TGCAGCGTTGACGGGGAGGAAAATGGCTACACCTTC. The full variable domain, in which reference TRBV29-1 and TRBJ1-2 provide the parts outside the CDR3, is SAVISQKPSRDICQRGTSLTIQCQVDSQVTMMFWYRQQPGQSLTLIATANQGSEATYESGFVIDKFPISRPNLTFSTLTVSNMSPEDSSIYLCSVDGEENGYTFGSGTRLTVV.

The V and J genes are TRBV13 and TRBJ1-2; TRBD1 might be the D (6 bases). In germline, CDR1 is PRHDT, CDR2 FYEKMQ (reference sequence). This CDR3 has 14 amino acids. V dropped 5 bases and J dropped 4 bases, with 14 bases sitting between them. Here the CDR3 DNA reads TGTGCCAGCAGCCTACACAGGGACCGCTATGGCTACACCTTC. It encodes CASSLHRDRYGYTF.

This chain uses TRBV7-8 with TRBJ1-4; 7 bases agree with TRBD1. Germline values: CDR1 SGHVS, CDR2 FQNEAQ. Trimming took 1 base from V and 8 from J; bases not matched to a gene: 10. This CDR3 has 16 residues. DNA for the CDR3: TGTGCCAGCAGCTTAGGACAGGGTCCCCCCAGGGAAAAACTGTTTTTT. It translates to CASSLGQGPPREKLFF.

The rearrangement links TRBV6-5 to TRBJ2-1; the match to TRBD1 covers 9 bases. V dropped 10 bases and J dropped 8; count of bases not matched to a gene: 15. Per the germline V gene, CDR1 is MNHEY and CDR2 is SVGAGI. The CDR3 runs 15 residues. The chain's CDR3 is CATVLGQGSFHEQFF. CDR3 DNA sequence: TGTGCCACAGTACTTGGACAGGGGAGCTTCCATGAGCAGTTCTTC.

The chain has TRBV12-5 and TRBJ2-1; 13 bases are shared with TRBD2. The trim removed 5 bases at V and 13 bases at J, leaving 8 bases unmatched. The CDR3 sequence is 14 residues long. In germline, CDR1 is LGHNT, CDR2 FRNRAP. The CDR3: CASGRGLAGFAQFF. As DNA, the CDR3 is TGTGCTAGTGGTAGGGGACTAGCGGGATTTGCTCAGTTCTTC.

This chain connects TRBV7-9 to TRBJ1-1, with D uncertain. This CDR3 spans 13 amino acids. V lost 5 bases, J lost 0 bases, and 7 bases lay in between. Germline CDR1 reads SEHNR; CDR2 reads FQNEAQ (reference sequence). CDR3 in amino acids: CASSIDMNTEAFF. The CDR3 nucleotides are TGTGCCAGCAGCATTGACATGAACACTGAAGCTTTCTTT.

This sequence joins TRBV15 and TRBJ1-2, with a weak D call TRBD1 (6 bases). Germline assignment: CDR1 LNHNV and CDR2 YYDKDF (reference sequence). The CDR3 sequence is 19 residues long. V lost 2 bases and J lost 5, with 27 bases in between. CDR3: CATSRTGSREAGDRYGYTF. For the CDR3, the DNA is TGTGCCACCAGCAGAACCGGTAGCCGGGAAGCAGGGGATAGGTATGGCTACACCTTC.

This clone was recorded once. This rearrangement joins TRBV18 to TRBJ1-1; 7 bases fit TRBD1. Per germline, CDR1 KGHSH and CDR2 LQKENI. CDR3 length: 16 residues. J lost 0 bases, V lost 4 bases, and 8 bases had no gene match. The CDR3 DNA reads as TGTGCCAGCTCACGAGCCGGGACAGAGATGAACACTGAAGCTTTCTTT. Translation: CASSRAGTEMNTEAFF. The full variable domain, with the rest looked up from reference TRBV18 and TRBJ1-1, is NAGVMQNPRHLVRRRGQEARLRCSPMKGHSHVYWYRQLPEEGLKFMVYLQKENIIDESGMPKERFSAEFPKEGPSILRIQQVVRGDSAAYFCASSRAGTEMNTEAFFGQGTRLTVV.

This chain joins TRBV9 and TRBJ1-1; TRBD1 aligns across 7 bases. This CDR3 is 14 amino acids long. V was pared by 3 bases and J by 3 bases, with 5 bases of the junction left unmatched. Germline lookup yields CDR1 SGDLS and CDR2 YYNGEE. The CDR3 coding sequence is TGTGCCAGCAGCGAGACGACAGGGTACACTGAAGCTTTCTTT. Protein: CASSETTGYTEAFF.

The chain has TRBV7-2 and TRBJ2-5; 9 bases are a match to TRBD1. V dropped 5 bases and J dropped 2; count of bases not matched to a gene: 12. The CDR3 runs 17 residues. Germline CDR1 and CDR2: SGHTA and FQGNSA. The CDR3 DNA sequence: TGTGCCAGCAGCCCAGAGGACAGGGGCAAAAGGCAAGAGACCCAGTACTTC. Translated: CASSPEDRGKRQETQYF.

V gene TRBV11-2 combines with J gene TRBJ1-3; weak D call: TRBD1 (5 bases). This CDR3 region has 16 residues. Germline V CDR1 and CDR2: SGHAT, FQNNGV. The V gene lost 5 bases and the J gene lost 2 bases, with 16 bases spanning the gap. The CDR3 DNA follows: TGTGCCAGCAGCCCCCGGGGAGGGGTAGCTGGAAACACCATATATTTT. It yields the protein CASSPRGGVAGNTIYF.

This clone was seen a single time. V gene TRBV6-5 combines with J gene TRBJ2-6; D is unclear. Trimming cost V 6 bases and J 0 bases, with 9 bases left between them. The germline V gene encodes CDR1 MNHEY and CDR2 SVGAGI. CDR3 length equals 15 residues. The CDR3 sequence is CASSPSSSGANVLTF. The CDR3 coding sequence is TGTGCCAGCAGCCCCTCGAGCTCTGGGGCCAACGTCCTGACTTTC.

The chain is built from TRBV2 and TRBJ2-1; TRBD1 matches at 9 bases. The CDR3 covers 14 residues. Trimming at V came to 5 bases and at J to 2 bases, leaving 1 base not matched to a gene. Looked up from germline, CDR1 is SNHLY and CDR2 is FYNNEI. CDR3 loop: CASSTGGAYNEQFF. The CDR3 DNA reads as TGTGCCAGCAGTACAGGGGGCGCCTACAATGAGCAGTTCTTC.

V usage is TRBV5-6 and J usage is TRBJ2-5, with a possible D match to TRBD1 (5 bases). The CDR3 spans 13 residues. Germline assignment: CDR1 SGHDT and CDR2 YYEEEE. Trimming removed 2 bases at V and 3 bases at J, with 8 bases between. The CDR3 protein is CASSFQGKETQYF. The CDR3 nucleotides read TGTGCCAGCAGCTTTCAGGGAAAAGAGACCCAGTACTTC.

This chain links TRBV5-8 with TRBJ2-7; no reliable D call. This CDR3 has 12 amino acids. V lost 4 bases to trimming and J lost 4 bases, with 9 bases between them. Per germline, CDR1 SGHTS and CDR2 YDEGEE. CDR3 sequence reads: CASSMFTYEQYF. DNA for the CDR3: TGTGCCAGCAGCATGTTCACTTACGAGCAGTACTTC.